Below, one T cell receptor (beta chain) is given with its context. The antigen is unknown. Terminally differentiated effector memory CD45RA+ cells were left out of the naive CD8 fraction, which was CD45RO-negative and positively selected for CCR7. Template for every sorted-subset replicate PCR totaled about 200 ng DNA, roughly 30,000 T cell genomes. Here immunoSEQ multiplex PCR was the method, and the copy in TCRdb shows in-frame clones only, minus some. The sample lists millions of clones, 85% to 95% occurring once. The CDR3 sequence is 17 residues long. The V gene's germline CDR1 is SGHDT and CDR2 YYEEEE. With 0 bases clipped from V and 1 base from J, the junction kept 8 bases outside the gene matches. This record belongs to a study of shared clonotypes between healthy human individuals. The study's findings and limits: Generation of non-shared clonotypes was less probable than generation of clonotypes shared by all four donors.

This receptor was taken from a man between 18 and 29 years old in good health. Some clones in this sample may be carry-over from other donors' samples. Material for sequencing was naive CD8+ T cells from PBMCs. The chain carries TRBV5-6 and TRBJ2-3; 7 bases align to TRBD2. CDR3 nucleotides: TGTGCCAGCAGCTTGGTTGGTGGGAGGGCCCGCACAGATACGCAGTATTTT. This codes for CASSLVGGRARTDTQYF.